This TCR beta chain was profiled in a study of T cells in Graves' hyperthyroidism and ophthalmopathy. On the study more broadly: Pretreatment peripheral blood was obtained at initial diagnosis. Study results and limitations: The model identified upcoming ophthalmopathy a median approximately seven months ahead of onset.

The V and J ends lost 5 bases and 0 bases respectively, with 17 bases between them. Looked up from germline, CDR1 is DFQATT and CDR2 is SNEGSKA (reference sequence). The CDR3 consists of 16 residues. Orbital computed tomography and thyroid ultrasound, together with serum TRAb and thyroxine and clinical symptoms, were used for diagnoses. The blood was taken when hyperthyroidism was first diagnosed, before any ophthalmopathy symptoms showed up. TCR beta CDR3 regions were amplified from RNA transcripts. HTBI primers drove first-round RT-PCR of the TCR CDR3. MiXCR was run by TCRdb on the multiplex PCR reads, yielding one entry per CDR3 protein. The sample carries some 400,000 distinct CDR3 sequences, 13% recorded once. This clonotype was seen ten or more times. Its antigen is not known.

The chain uses TRBV20-1 and TRBJ2-1; weak D call: TRBD1 (6 bases). The sample consisted of blood. The receptor was isolated from a man under 40 with Graves' hyperthyroidism that later progressed to Graves' ophthalmopathy. CDR3 nucleotides: TGCAGTGCTCCTACAGGACAGCTGAGCTCCTACAATGAGCAGTTCTTC. Its protein product is CSAPTGQLSSYNEQFF.